This TCR beta chain was captured by sequencing in a study of blood T cells in healthy people across ages (dated by TCRdb to the mid-2010s). The study in broad terms: In model experiments, template switching captured roughly one uniquely barcoded TCR beta cDNA molecule for every two T cells. For two donors (one aged 18 to 30 and one aged 80 or older), the study analyzed two additional independent replicas of 1 million unique cDNA reads from the same blood draw. To avoid experimental bias, donors of different ages were distributed randomly across sequencing lanes. To track age-related changes in TCR beta repertoire diversity, the study relied on deep sequencing normalized with unique cDNA molecular identifiers. Donors were grouped into four age groups: young (average approximately 15 years), middle-aged (around 39), aged (approximately 58) and long-lived (about 90).

V gives up 0 bases and J gives up 0 bases, and the segment between their germline ends measures 5 bases. CDR1 and CDR2 are drawn from the germline V gene (reference sequence): PRHDT, FYEKMQ. The CDR3 covers 14 residues, taking in both the cysteine and the phenylalanine. Here the CDR3 DNA is all that survives: 42 bases in frame from base 1. The library was built by means of 5' RACE. Sequenced on an Illumina HiSeq 2500. A second PCR of roughly 7 to 11 cycles was performed with a sample-barcoded 5' primer and a J-beta primer mix. A template-switch 5' adaptor carrying 12 random nucleotides introduced a unique molecular identifier onto each TCR beta cDNA molecule. At least 2.5 million CDR3-containing paired-end reads were obtained from each sample. First-strand cDNA was synthesized from all RNA with the Mint cDNA synthesis kit, primed by a TRBC-specific oligonucleotide. All cDNA was treated with uracil-DNA glycosylase and then went through a first 18-cycle PCR with the universal primers M1SS and BC2_uni_R. The original methods were these. Normalization of each sample was performed by random selection of 1 million high-quality reads, each carrying a distinct molecular identifier. Instead of being binned into consensus sequences, reads that shared molecular identifiers were thrown out. MiTCR, with a Q25 quality threshold and the strictest error-elimination algorithm, was used for CDR3 identification, clonotype clustering and error correction. A nonparametric unseen species model with Euler transformation was used to estimate lower-bound total TCR beta diversity. In TCRdb, the public reads were trimmed at Q25 with fastp and aligned with MiXCR, with productive beta chains retained. Every distinct CDR3 protein forms one entry, paired with its most common genes and DNA. The V and J calls here are based on TCRdb, not the publication. Recorded for this sample are hundreds of thousands of distinct CDR3 sequences; 32% of them occurred a single time. 15% of the sample comes from the top ten.

Here is what the overall study found, with its caveats: Conclusive comparison of naive and antigen-experienced compartments was prevented by the profiling of bulk unsorted PBMCs. Donor CMV infection status was unknown, potentially confounding age-related changes in expanded clonotypes. Estimates of total diversity based on one million sequenced T cells were considered lower bounds and underestimates. Compared with the aged group, the long-lived group had more naive CD4+ T cells, fewer expanded clones and increased TCR diversity, suggesting age selection. There was a strong correlation between observed TCR beta diversity and the percentage of naive T cells measured by flow cytometry. Observed TCR beta diversity per million T cells fell roughly linearly with age, and a significant reduction was already apparent by age roughly 40.

The 39 donors, aged 6 to 90 years, were systemically healthy Caucasian individuals from Russia. Each donor gave 8 to 10 milliliters of peripheral blood, drawn into EDTA-treated Vacutainer tubes. Ficoll-Paque density-gradient centrifugation was used to isolate PBMCs, with at least 6 million obtained per sample. Trizol reagent was used to extract total RNA from the PBMCs, yielding at least 5.5 micrograms per sample. The percentages of naive CD45RAhigh/CD27high T cells were determined by flow cytometry on a PBMC aliquot from every donor. Details on this clonotype: What antigen it recognizes has not been identified. No qualities accompany the bases; no much larger clone lies one base away.

The chain is made from TRBV13 and TRBJ1-1; a confident D gene designation cannot be given. The clonotype was recovered from a woman older than 75 in good health. Donor details come from another sample of the same person, matched by shared clones. Material: blood. The DNA reads TGTGCCAGCAGCTTAGGCCCTTTGAACACTGAAGCTTTCTTT. The resulting protein is CASSLGPLNTEAFF.